One and the same sample provided the 8 T cell receptor beta chains below, sequenced in a study of T cells in Graves' hyperthyroidism and ophthalmopathy. RNA transcripts gave rise to amplified TCR beta CDR3 regions. HTBI primers drove first-round RT-PCR of the TCR CDR3. TCRdb called the multiplex PCR reads again in MiXCR, with one record for every CDR3 protein. The sample has under 700,000 distinct CDR3 sequences, around 46% seen once. The sequenced sample was peripheral blood or thyroid tissue (not recorded which). Receptors originate from a woman younger than 35 with Graves' hyperthyroidism.

To note about this clonotype: Mismatch with germline at one junction end may stem from a read error. This sequence joins TRBV2 and TRBJ2-2; D ambiguous. Germline V CDR1 and CDR2: SNHLY, FYNNEI. The CDR3 consists of 13 residues. Here the CDR3 DNA reads TGTGCCAGCAACTGGGTCAACACCGTGGAGCTGTTTTTT. Residues: CASNWVNTVELFF.

About this clonotype itself: The DNA is left out, because the CDR3 cannot be placed on it with certainty; the CDR3 is given as TCRdb lists it. The rearrangement links TRBV7-8 to TRBJ1-4; the DNA was not compared with TRBD1, the D call given in the table. The CDR3 is 15 residues long, ends included. In germline, CDR1 is SGHVS, CDR2 FQNEAQ. The CDR3 region is CASSHRGTALKNCFF.

Worth noting for this clonotype: One end of the junction fails to match germline, which may point to a read error. V and J are TRBV2 and TRBJ2-7; TRBD2 might be the D (6 bases). CDR3 length equals 15 residues. CDR1 and CDR2 from the germline V gene are SNHLY and FYNNEI. CDR3 region: CAITVGDSISYQQYF. The CDR3 DNA is TGTGCCATTACAGTGGGGGACTCCATCTCCTACCAGCAGTACTTC. The whole variable domain, remainder taken from reference TRBV2 and TRBJ2-7, is EPEVTQTPSHQVTQMGQEVILRCVPISNHLYFYWYRQILGQKVEFLVSFYNNEISEKSEIFDDQFSVERPDGSNFTLKIRSTKLEDSAMYFCAITVGDSISYQQYFGPGTRLTVT.

This clonotype was found many times. The V gene is TRBV2, the J gene TRBJ1-4; tentative D call: TRBD1 (6 bases). Looked up from germline, CDR1 is SNHLY and CDR2 is FYNNEI. V gave up 3 bases and J gave up 0 bases, with 8 bases separating them. The CDR3 has 15 residues. CDR3 amino acids: CASSERTATNEKLFF. The CDR3 coding sequence is TGTGCCAGCAGTGAGCGGACAGCAACTAATGAAAAACTGTTTTTT.

Notes on this clonotype: With a much larger clone just one base away, this may be a read error. The V call is TRBV19, the J call TRBJ1-2; possibly TRBD1 for D (5 bases). The CDR3 extends over 16 amino acids. V was cut by 3 bases and J by 6 bases, with 20 bases left in between. The germline V gene encodes CDR1 LNHDA and CDR2 SQIVND (reference sequence). This CDR3 reads CASSMPHRGSNHGYTF. The CDR3 DNA reads as TGTGCCAGTAGTATGCCCCACCGGGGGTCGAACCATGGCTACACCTTC.

The chain couples TRBV24-1 to TRBJ1-2; D is uncertain. From germline, CDR1 is KGHDR and CDR2 SFDVKD. The CDR3 loop spans 13 amino acids. The germline V and J ends were trimmed by 5 bases and 8 bases, with 14 bases remaining between them. The CDR3 here is CATSGKVSGGYTF. The CDR3 bases are TGTGCCACCAGTGGTAAGGTCTCAGGAGGCTACACCTTC.

The chain is built from TRBV29-1 and TRBJ2-7; D is unclear. Between the trimmed V and J ends, which lost 2 bases and 6 bases, there was a span of 20 bases. The germline gives CDR1 SQVTM, CDR2 ANQGSEA. The CDR3 sequence is 15 residues long. CDR3 in amino acids: CSVENEAEFSAEQYF. The CDR3 DNA sequence: TGCAGCGTTGAAAATGAAGCAGAATTCTCCGCCGAGCAGTACTTC.

The sample holds a few counts of this clonotype. J is TRBJ2-2 and V is TRBV24-1; weak D call: TRBD1 (5 bases). The germline V gene encodes CDR1 KGHDR and CDR2 SFDVKD. The CDR3 spans 14 residues. Trimming took off 9 bases at V and 0 bases at J, with 10 bases between the two ends. CDR3 sequence reads: CATEDKPNTGELFF. The DNA for the CDR3 is TGTGCCACCGAGGACAAACCGAACACCGGGGAGCTGTTTTTT.